One and the same sample provided the 21 T cell receptor beta chains below, sequenced in a study of cytomegalovirus exposure and HLA in healthy donors. 60 Vbeta and 13 Jbeta primers were used in PCR. The method was immunoSEQ multiplex PCR; TCRdb's version includes in-frame clones alone and lacks a portion of them. The profile covers about 140,000 clones, with 70% to 85% appearing a single time and about 1.4% taken by the ten largest. The sample consisted of PBMCs. The receptors stem from a man aged 30 to 39 in good health and CMV-seropositive.

The gene calls are TRBV5-1 and TRBJ2-1; 10 bases match TRBD1. Germline V gene lookup returns CDR1 SGHRS and CDR2 YFSETQ. CDR3 size: 16 residues. J gave up 0 bases and V 4 bases, and 4 bases lay outside the gene matches. The CDR3 DNA reads as TGCGCCAGCAGCCGGACAGGGGGAAGCTCCTACAATGAGCAGTTCTTC. This encodes CASSRTGGSSYNEQFF. The full variable domain, rest sourced from reference TRBV5-1 and TRBJ2-1, is KAGVTQTPRYLIKTRGQQVTLSCSPISGHRSVSWYQQTPGQGLQFLFEYFSETQRNKGNFPGRFSGRQFSNSRSEMNVSTLELGDSALYLCASSRTGGSSYNEQFFGPGTRLTVL.

V is TRBV7-9 and J is TRBJ2-7, with 9 bases matching TRBD1. The germline CDR1 and CDR2 sequences are SEHNR and FQNEAQ (reference sequence). Trimming removed 0 bases from V and 5 bases from J; junction bases left unmatched: 5. This CDR3 contains 15 residues. In DNA form, the CDR3 reads TGTGCCAGCAGCTTAGCGGGACAGGGCTTCCACGAGCAGTACTTC. Its protein is CASSLAGQGFHEQYF.

J is TRBJ2-7 and V is TRBV5-1; maybe TRBD2 (5 bases). CDR3 length: 14 residues. The V gene's germline CDR1 is SGHRS and CDR2 YFSETQ. V was trimmed by 4 bases and J by 2 bases, leaving 13 bases between them. The CDR3 DNA is TGCGCCAGCAGCAAAACCCGGGAAGCCTACGAGCAGTACTTC. As protein: CASSKTREAYEQYF.

CDR3 coding DNA: TGTGCCAGCTGGGGGGGCGTGGACACCATATATTTT. This encodes CASWGGVDTIYF. The chain carries TRBV6-5 and TRBJ1-3; a weak D match, TRBD1 (6 bases). Germline V gene lookup returns CDR1 MNHEY and CDR2 SVGAGI. The CDR3 loop spans 12 amino acids. V lost 8 bases to trimming and J lost 8 bases, with 13 bases between them.

J is TRBJ2-5 and V is TRBV7-2, with D tentatively TRBD1 (5 bases). The CDR3 has 14 residues. The germline CDR1 and CDR2 sequences are SGHTA and FQGNSA. V was cut by 5 bases and J by 5 bases, with 15 bases left in between. CDR3: CASSPNGAIETQYF. The DNA for the CDR3 is TGTGCCAGCAGCCCCAATGGGGCGATTGAGACCCAGTACTTC.

This clone was seen only once. The genes are TRBV6-1 and TRBJ1-1; D is unresolved. Trimming removed 2 bases at V and 5 bases at J, with 12 bases between. Per the germline V gene, CDR1 is MNHNS and CDR2 is SASEGT. This CDR3 has 14 residues. Here the CDR3 DNA reads TGTGCCAGCAGTGAAAAGGAGGGATGGACTGAAGCTTTCTTT. Translating gives CASSEKEGWTEAFF.

J is TRBJ1-2 and V is TRBV6-5; D is ambiguous. Looked up from germline, CDR1 is MNHEY and CDR2 is SVGAGI. There are 14 residues in the CDR3. With 2 bases removed from V and 2 bases from J, the gap between germline ends came to 9 bases. The CDR3 coding sequence is TGTGCCAGCAGTTACGGTAGCGGCAACTATGGCTACACCTTC. This sequence encodes CASSYGSGNYGYTF.

This clone showed up just once. The same CDR3 is also encoded by other DNA sequences in this sample. V and J are TRBV5-1 and TRBJ2-7, with D tentatively TRBD1 (6 bases). The CDR3 runs to 15 residues. Germline CDR1 SGHRS, CDR2 YFSETQ. V was cut by 0 bases and J by 3 bases, with 13 bases left in between. The CDR3 nucleotides read TGCGCCAGCAGCTTGGTGGCAGGGGCCTTCTACGAGCAGTACTTC. Translated: CASSLVAGAFYEQYF.

On this clone: The junction shows a germline mismatch at one end, possibly a read error. The chain has TRBV28 and TRBJ1-2; D may be TRBD1 (6 bases). The CDR3 loop spans 11 amino acids. Germline CDR1 MDHEN, CDR2 SYDVKM. CDR3 nucleotide sequence: TGTGCCAGCACCCTCCAGGTCACAGGGATCTTC. Translation gives CASTLQVTGIF.

The rearrangement links TRBV27 to TRBJ2-7, with TRBD1 identical over 10 bases. V lost 5 bases to trimming and J lost 6 bases; unmatched junction nucleotides: 7. This CDR3 contains 14 residues. Germline CDR1 is MNHEY and CDR2 is SMNVEV (reference sequence). CDR3 in amino acids: CASSEAGQGFEQYF. In DNA, the CDR3 is TGTGCCAGCAGTGAGGCGGGACAGGGGTTCGAGCAGTACTTC.

The chain employs TRBV4-1 and TRBJ2-5; no definite D call. This CDR3 region has 14 residues. From germline, CDR1 is MGHRA and CDR2 YSYEKL. The V end lost 1 base, the J end lost 5 bases, and 11 bases lay between the germline ends. CDR3 bases: TGCGCCAGCAGCCAAGCCTCGGTCCCCGAGACCCAGTACTTC. Protein product: CASSQASVPETQYF.

CDR3 loop: CASSRSGRGHGNTIYF. The CDR3 nucleotides read TGTGCCAGCTCACGAAGCGGCAGGGGGCACGGAAACACCATATATTTT. The genes are TRBV18 and TRBJ1-3; TRBD1 aligns across 8 bases. Germline V gives CDR1 KGHSH, CDR2 LQKENI. Unmatched junction bases numbered 9, after V lost 4 bases and J lost 4 bases. The CDR3 has 16 amino acids.

This clone was observed a few times. The genes are TRBV2 and TRBJ1-4; no clear D. This CDR3 is built from 15 residues. V was trimmed by 8 bases and J by 0 bases, leaving 13 bases between them. Germline V gene lookup returns CDR1 SNHLY and CDR2 FYNNEI. The CDR3 reads CASVGALPTNEKLFF. CDR3 coding DNA: TGTGCCAGCGTAGGAGCTCTCCCAACTAATGAAAAACTGTTTTTT.

This chain uses TRBV6-5 with TRBJ2-1; TRBD2 matches 7 bases. Per germline, CDR1 MNHEY and CDR2 SVGAGI. The CDR3 has 15 amino acids. J lost 5 bases, V lost 4 bases, and 8 bases had no gene match. The CDR3 region is CASSSGTTLHNEQFF. The CDR3 DNA reads as TGTGCCAGCAGTTCCGGGACTACCCTCCACAATGAGCAGTTCTTC.

This chain uses TRBV7-2 with TRBJ1-1; D is uncertain. Per the germline V gene, CDR1 is SGHTA and CDR2 is FQGNSA. This CDR3 has 14 amino acids. V was shortened by 4 bases and J by 6 bases, with 15 bases between the two germline ends. DNA of the CDR3: TGTGCCAGCAGCTCCAAAGGCGGGGAGGCTGAAGCTTTCTTT. Amino acid sequence: CASSSKGGEAEAFF.

The gene calls are TRBV7-3 and TRBJ2-2; 8 bases are shared with TRBD2. Germline assignment: CDR1 SGHTA and CDR2 FQGTGA. This CDR3 has 16 amino acids. The V segment lost 1 base and the J segment 2 bases; nucleotides outside the gene matches: 3. The CDR3: CASSLMSGGNTGELFF. CDR3 sequence (DNA): TGTGCCAGCAGCTTAATGAGCGGGGGAAACACCGGGGAGCTGTTTTTT. Supplemented by reference TRBV7-3 and TRBJ2-2, the full variable domain reads GAGVSQTPSNKVTEKGKYVELRCDPISGHTALYWYRQSLGQGPEFLIYFQGTGAADDSGLPNDRFFAVRPEGSVSTLKIQRTERGDSAVYLCASSLMSGGNTGELFFGEGSRLTVL.

This rearrangement joins TRBV28 to TRBJ2-3; D may be TRBD2 (5 bases). Germline-derived CDR1 and CDR2 are MDHEN and SYDVKM. The CDR3 covers 15 residues. Trimming took off 6 bases at V and 2 bases at J, with 15 bases between the two ends. The CDR3 loop reads CASRDLEDFTDTQYF. For the CDR3, the DNA is TGTGCCAGCAGGGACTTAGAGGACTTCACAGATACGCAGTATTTT.

Note on this clone: The same CDR3 arises from other DNA sequences in this sample as well. The chain links TRBV6-5 to TRBJ1-2; D perhaps matches TRBD1 (5 bases). From germline, CDR1 is MNHEY and CDR2 SVGAGI. V was shortened by 4 bases and J by 2 bases, with 8 bases between the two germline ends. This CDR3 has 13 amino acids. CDR3 coding DNA: TGTGCCAGCAGTTTTGACAGCAACTATGGCTACACCTTC. It specifies CASSFDSNYGYTF.

This clone was observed a few times. The chain carries TRBV2 and TRBJ2-5, with TRBD2 identical over 10 bases. Germline V CDR1 and CDR2: SNHLY, FYNNEI. This CDR3 has 15 residues. Trimming at V came to 6 bases and at J to 1 base, leaving 5 bases not matched to a gene. CDR3 DNA: TGTGCCAGCAGCTTGGGACTAGCGATCCAAGAGACCCAGTACTTC. This gives the protein CASSLGLAIQETQYF.

CDR3 amino acids: CASSLAPASGRNNEQFF. CDR3 coding DNA: TGTGCCAGCAGTTTGGCCCCCGCTAGCGGGAGAAACAATGAGCAGTTCTTC. The V gene is TRBV28, the J gene TRBJ2-1, with 10 nucleotides matching TRBD2. The V gene end was trimmed by 3 bases and the J gene end by 5 bases; junction bases not matched to a gene: 10. The CDR3 sequence is 17 residues long. The germline gives CDR1 MDHEN, CDR2 SYDVKM.

The chain joins TRBV28 to TRBJ2-1; D perhaps matches TRBD1 (7 bases). Trimming took off 3 bases at V and 5 bases at J, with 23 bases between the two ends. This CDR3 contains 18 residues. Germline assignment: CDR1 MDHEN and CDR2 SYDVKM. This CDR3 reads CASSFGGTVVGNNNEQFF. The CDR3 region has the DNA TGTGCCAGCAGTTTCGGCGGGACAGTTGTTGGGAACAACAATGAGCAGTTCTTC.